A selection of T cell receptor beta chains follows, all from one sample in a study of PD-1 blockade in classical Hodgkin lymphoma. Sequenced by immunoSEQ multiplex PCR; TCRdb stores in-frame clones only, minus some. The sample holds fewer than 90,000 clones, over 90% seen once. The specimen was peripheral blood mononuclear cells (PBMCs). All receptors come from a human donor with classical Hodgkin lymphoma. The CDR3 runs from the conserved cysteine through the conserved F or W. A D gene is named only where the DNA matches it firmly. The size of a clone is reported for some rows only, either as once, few or many, or as a class for expanded clones.

few . TRBJ2-3 TRBV7-7 CASSFATADTQYF TGTGCCAGCAGCTTCGCCACAGCAGATACGCAGTATTTT
. . TRBJ2-2 TRBV6-4 CASSDRSTGELFF TGTGCCAGCAGCGACAGGTCCACCGGGGAGCTGTTTTTT
. . TRBJ2-1 TRBV19 CASSPRTAGLGNEQFF TGTGCCAGTAGTCCAAGGACGGCGGGGTTGGGAAATGAGCAGTTCTTC
. TRBD2 TRBJ2-5 TRBV7-2 CASSRLAGGRGTQYF TGTGCCAGCAGCCGACTAGCGGGGGGCCGGGGGACCCAGTACTTC
once . TRBJ2-1 TRBV20-1 CSASRGPQFF TGCAGTGCTTCCCGGGGGCCCCAGTTCTTC
. . TRBJ1-3 TRBV7-9 CASRPLSGNTIYF TGTGCCAGCAGGCCTCTCTCTGGAAACACCATATATTTT
. . TRBJ1-1 TRBV10-3 CAISTEGTDTEAFF TGTGCCATCAGCACTGAGGGGACGGACACTGAAGCTTTCTTT
. TRBD1 TRBJ2-7 TRBV30 CAWRSPGTEDSYEQYF TGTGCCTGGAGATCCCCCGGGACAGAAGACTCCTACGAGCAGTACTTC
. . TRBJ1-2 TRBV19 CASSMLGADYGYTF TGTGCCAGTAGTATGTTAGGGGCTGACTATGGCTACACCTTC
. . TRBJ1-1 TRBV1 CTSSQGNRDTEAFF TGCACCAGCAGCCAAGGAAACAGGGACACTGAAGCTTTCTTT
. TRBD1 TRBJ2-5 TRBV2 CASRSDRGEETQYF TGTGCCAGCAGATCGGACAGGGGGGAAGAGACCCAGTACTTC
. TRBD1 TRBJ2-7 TRBV5-6 CASRRDSAYEQYF TGTGCCAGCAGACGGGACAGCGCCTACGAGCAGTACTTC
. . TRBJ1-2 TRBV29-1 CSVVGTFYGYTF TGCAGCGTTGTGGGGACATTCTATGGCTACACCTTC
. TRBD1 TRBJ1-1 TRBV18 CASSPRGQGANTEAFF TGTGCCAGCTCACCACGGGGTCAGGGGGCGAACACTGAAGCTTTCTTT
. . TRBJ2-7 TRBV5-6 CASSLVREPSAEQYF TGTGCCAGCAGCTTGGTACGGGAACCCTCCGCCGAGCAGTACTTC
. TRBD2 TRBJ2-5 TRBV6-1 CASTSTSGGQETQYF TGTGCCAGCACCTCGACTAGCGGGGGGCAAGAGACCCAGTACTTC
. . TRBJ2-5 TRBV2 CASQLETQYF TGTGCCAGCCAATTGGAGACCCAGTACTTC
. TRBD2 TRBJ2-5 TRBV5-1 CASSLLISGGQETQYF TGCGCCAGCAGCTTGTTAATTAGCGGGGGACAAGAGACCCAGTACTTC
. TRBD1 TRBJ1-5 TRBV6-1 CASSSGTGYNQPQHF TGTGCCAGCAGTTCTGGGACAGGGTATAATCAGCCCCAGCATTTT
. . TRBJ1-5 TRBV28 CASSLDPRGQPQHF TGTGCCAGCAGTTTAGACCCCCGGGGTCAGCCCCAGCATTTT
. . TRBJ1-3 TRBV7-2 CASSRDWYSGNTIYF TGTGCCAGCAGCCGGGACTGGTACTCTGGAAACACCATATATTTT
. . TRBJ2-3 TRBV5-4 CASSLGTGLDTQYF TGTGCCAGCAGCTTGGGTACAGGGTTGGATACGCAGTATTTT
. TRBD1 TRBJ1-1 TRBV29-1 CSVGQGRTEAFF TGCAGCGTGGGACAGGGGCGGACTGAAGCTTTCTTT
once . TRBJ1-5 TRBV28 CASSSYYSNQPQHF TGTGCCAGCAGTTCCTATTATAGCAATCAGCCCCAGCATTTT
. . TRBJ2-3 TRBV4-2 CASSQDGTDTQYF TGTGCCAGCAGCCAAGATGGCACAGATACGCAGTATTTT
. TRBD1 TRBJ1-2 TRBV11-2 CASSFTGQGRRNGYTF TGTGCCAGCAGCTTTACGGGACAGGGCCGGCGAAATGGCTACACCTTC
. . TRBJ1-1 TRBV4-1 CASSQVTGQHTEAFF TGCGCCAGCAGCCAAGTAACAGGGCAGCACACTGAAGCTTTCTTT
. . TRBJ2-4 TRBV7-9 CASSLAGENIQYF TGTGCCAGCAGCTTAGCGGGAGAAAACATTCAGTACTTC
few . TRBJ2-7 TRBV6-5 CASRANGAYEQYF TGTGCCAGCAGGGCCAACGGTGCCTACGAGCAGTACTTC
. . TRBJ2-2 TRBV6-5 CASSLIRGRTGELFF TGTGCCAGCAGTTTGATCAGGGGAAGGACCGGGGAGCTGTTTTTT
. . TRBJ1-4 TRBV7-2 CASSRDGKNEKLFF TGTGCCAGCAGCCGGGACGGAAAGAATGAAAAACTGTTTTTT
. . TRBJ1-2 TRBV5-6 CASSPFPPGTNYGYTF TGTGCCAGCAGCCCATTCCCCCCGGGTACTAACTATGGCTACACCTTC
. . TRBJ1-4 TRBV6-6 CASSFWTAPNEKLFF TGTGCCAGCAGTTTTTGGACAGCTCCTAATGAAAAACTGTTTTTT
. . TRBJ1-2 TRBV19 CASILRPGIYGYTF TGTGCCAGTATTCTTAGGCCTGGTATATATGGCTACACCTTC
. TRBD1 TRBJ1-5 TRBV7-2 CASSSGGPQPQHF TGTGCCAGCAGCTCAGGGGGCCCGCAGCCCCAGCATTTT
. TRBD2 TRBJ2-5 TRBV5-4 CASSAGGRDQETQYF TGTGCCAGCAGCGCGGGGGGCCGAGACCAAGAGACCCAGTACTTC
. TRBD2 TRBJ2-3 TRBV9 CASSPLAGAPTDTQYF TGTGCCAGCAGCCCCCTAGCGGGGGCCCCCACAGATACGCAGTATTTT
. TRBD1 TRBJ1-3 TRBV25-1 CASSDRPGNTIYF TGTGCCAGCTCGGACAGGCCTGGAAACACCATATATTTT
. . TRBJ1-2 TRBV30 CAWRGNYGYTF TGTGCCTGGAGGGGCAACTATGGCTACACCTTC
. TRBD1 TRBJ1-5 TRBV28 CASSSRQGSGPQHF TGTGCCAGCAGTTCCAGACAGGGGAGTGGGCCCCAGCATTTT
. TRBD1 TRBJ1-2 TRBV27 CASSHTTGAPYGYTF TGTGCCAGCAGCCACACCACAGGGGCCCCCTATGGCTACACCTTC
. TRBD2 TRBJ2-4 TRBV5-6 CASSLFSGGGRKNIQYF TGTGCCAGCAGCCTCTTCTCAGGCGGGGGGCGGAAAAACATTCAGTACTTC
once TRBD2 TRBJ2-1 TRBV7-9 CASSLVLAGRNEQFF TGTGCCAGCAGCTTAGTTCTAGCGGGCCGGAATGAGCAGTTCTTC
. . TRBJ2-3 TRBV11-3 CASSSGNTDTQYF TGTGCCAGCAGCTCCGGTAACACAGATACGCAGTATTTT
. . TRBJ1-1 TRBV2 CASSGSDSRAFF TGTGCCAGCAGTGGGTCGGACAGCAGAGCTTTCTTT
once TRBD1 TRBJ1-3 TRBV4-3 CASSQDRGSGNTIYF TGCGCCAGCAGCCAGGACAGGGGCTCTGGAAACACCATATATTTT
. TRBD1 TRBJ1-5 TRBV5-6 CASSSDGQGIQPQHF TGTGCCAGCAGCTCCGACGGACAGGGCATCCAGCCCCAGCATTTT
. . TRBJ2-7 TRBV11-2 CASSLRLPAGRGPYEQYF TGTGCCAGCAGCTTACGGCTGCCTGCCGGGCGGGGACCGTACGAGCAGTACTTC
. . TRBJ2-7 TRBV10-3 CAISPVSSYEQYF TGTGCCATCAGTCCAGTAAGCTCCTACGAGCAGTACTTC
. . TRBJ2-7 TRBV18 CASSPQGNPSYEQYF TGTGCCAGCTCACCTCAGGGAAATCCCTCCTACGAGCAGTACTTC
. . TRBJ2-7 TRBV18 CASSPYAYEQYF TGTGCCAGCTCACCCTACGCCTACGAGCAGTACTTC
. . TRBJ1-6 TRBV18 CASSRPEQGGRPLHF TGTGCCAGCTCCCGGCCTGAACAGGGAGGAAGACCCCTCCACTTT
. . TRBJ1-1 TRBV11-2 CASSFAGPNTEAFF TGTGCCAGCAGCTTTGCAGGGCCAAACACTGAAGCTTTCTTT
. . TRBJ2-2 TRBV11-2 CAKRGETGELFF TGTGCCAAACGAGGGGAAACCGGGGAGCTGTTTTTT
. . TRBJ2-6 TRBV28 CATHLSLRTGTGANVLTF TGTGCCACCCATCTCTCCCTGAGAACAGGGACTGGGGCCAACGTCCTGACTTTC
. . TRBJ1-4 TRBV5-1 CASSLEGAGNEKLFF TGCGCCAGCAGCTTGGAAGGGGCGGGGAATGAAAAACTGTTTTTT
. . TRBJ1-2 TRBV28 CASSIIGGYTF TGTGCCAGCAGTATAATTGGGGGCTACACCTTC
. . TRBJ2-2 TRBV28 CASKRPGTGELFF TGTGCCAGCAAAAGGCCCGGAACCGGGGAGCTGTTTTTT
. TRBD1 TRBJ1-2 TRBV2 CASSLRDRGNYGYTF TGTGCCAGCAGCCTCCGGGACAGGGGAAACTATGGCTACACCTTC